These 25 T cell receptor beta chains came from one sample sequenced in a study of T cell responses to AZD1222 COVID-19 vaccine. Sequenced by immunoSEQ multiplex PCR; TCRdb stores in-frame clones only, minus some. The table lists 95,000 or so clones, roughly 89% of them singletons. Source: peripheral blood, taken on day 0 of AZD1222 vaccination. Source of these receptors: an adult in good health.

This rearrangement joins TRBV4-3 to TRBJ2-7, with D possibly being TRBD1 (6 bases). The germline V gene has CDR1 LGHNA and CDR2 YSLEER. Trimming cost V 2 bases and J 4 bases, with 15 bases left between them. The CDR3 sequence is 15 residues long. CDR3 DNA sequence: TGCGCCAGCAGCCAATCAGGGGCCGCCCTTTACGAGCAGTACTTC. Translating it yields CASSQSGAALYEQYF.

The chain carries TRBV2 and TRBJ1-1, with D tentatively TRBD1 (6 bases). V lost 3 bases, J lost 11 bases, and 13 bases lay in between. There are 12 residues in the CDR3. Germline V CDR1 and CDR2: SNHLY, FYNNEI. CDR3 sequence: CASSDGGVRAFF. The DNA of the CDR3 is TGTGCCAGCAGTGATGGGGGCGTCCGGGCTTTCTTT.

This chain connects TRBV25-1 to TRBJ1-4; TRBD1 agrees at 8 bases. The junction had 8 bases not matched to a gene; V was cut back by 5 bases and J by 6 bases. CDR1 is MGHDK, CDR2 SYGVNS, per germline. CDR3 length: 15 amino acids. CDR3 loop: CASSPQDRAYEKLFF. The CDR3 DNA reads TGTGCCAGCAGTCCCCAGGACAGGGCGTATGAAAAACTGTTTTTT.

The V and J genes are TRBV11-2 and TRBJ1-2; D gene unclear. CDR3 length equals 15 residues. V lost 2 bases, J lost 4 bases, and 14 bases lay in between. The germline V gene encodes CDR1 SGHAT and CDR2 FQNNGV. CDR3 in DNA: TGTGCCAGCAGCTTACTTCAGGCCCCCGTCTATGGCTACACCTTC. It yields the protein CASSLLQAPVYGYTF.

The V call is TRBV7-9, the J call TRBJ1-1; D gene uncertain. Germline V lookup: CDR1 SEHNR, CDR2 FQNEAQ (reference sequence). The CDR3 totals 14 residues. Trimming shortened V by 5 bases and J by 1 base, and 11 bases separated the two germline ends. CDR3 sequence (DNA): TGTGCCAGCAGCCGCGCGGCGGGGAACACTGAAGCTTTCTTT. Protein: CASSRAAGNTEAFF.

CDR3 region: CASSFFHRDTEAFF. The DNA for the CDR3 is TGTGCCAGCAGCTTTTTTCACCGGGACACTGAAGCTTTCTTT. The rearrangement uses TRBV5-6 and TRBJ1-1; no firm D call. This CDR3 comprises 14 residues. Trimming took off 2 bases at V and 3 bases at J, with 11 bases between the two ends. Germline V gene data show CDR1 as SGHDT and CDR2 as YYEEEE. Combining the CDR3 with reference TRBV5-6 and TRBJ1-1 gives the whole variable domain DAGVTQSPTHLIKTRGQQVTLRCSPKSGHDTVSWYQQALGQGPQFIFQYYEEEERQRGNFPDRFSGHQFPNYSSELNVNALLLGDSALYLCASSFFHRDTEAFFGQGTRLTVV.

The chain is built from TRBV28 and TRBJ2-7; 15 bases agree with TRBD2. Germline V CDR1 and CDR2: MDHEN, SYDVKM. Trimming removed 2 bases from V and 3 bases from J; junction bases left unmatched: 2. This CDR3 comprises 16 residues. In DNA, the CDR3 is TGTGCCAGCAGTTTAGGGGGACTAGCGGGGGGCTACGAGCAGTACTTC. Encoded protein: CASSLGGLAGGYEQYF.

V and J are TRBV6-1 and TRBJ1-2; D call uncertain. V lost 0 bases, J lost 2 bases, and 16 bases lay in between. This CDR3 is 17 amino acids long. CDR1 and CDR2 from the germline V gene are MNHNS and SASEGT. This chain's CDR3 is CASSEALRRAQNYGYTF. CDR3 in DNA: TGTGCCAGCAGTGAAGCGCTTCGAAGGGCACAGAACTATGGCTACACCTTC.

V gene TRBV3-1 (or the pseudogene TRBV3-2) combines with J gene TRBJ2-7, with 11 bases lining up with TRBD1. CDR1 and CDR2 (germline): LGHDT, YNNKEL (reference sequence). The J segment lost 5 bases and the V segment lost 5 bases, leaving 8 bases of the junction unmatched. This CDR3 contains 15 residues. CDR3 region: CASSDRDRGNNEQYF. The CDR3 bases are TGTGCCAGCAGCGACAGGGACAGGGGGAACAACGAGCAGTACTTC.

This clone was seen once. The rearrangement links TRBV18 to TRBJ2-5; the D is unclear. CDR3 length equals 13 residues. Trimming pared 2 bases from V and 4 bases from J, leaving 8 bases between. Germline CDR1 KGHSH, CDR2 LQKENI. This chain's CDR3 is CASSPGLRETQYF. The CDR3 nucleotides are TGTGCCAGCTCACCAGGGCTCCGAGAGACCCAGTACTTC.

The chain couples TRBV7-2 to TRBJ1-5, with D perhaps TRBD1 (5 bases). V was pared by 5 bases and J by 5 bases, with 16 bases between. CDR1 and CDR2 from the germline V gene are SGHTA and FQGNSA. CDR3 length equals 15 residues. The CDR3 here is CASSTRSGGDQPQHF. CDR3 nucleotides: TGTGCCAGCAGCACTAGGTCCGGGGGGGATCAGCCCCAGCATTTT.

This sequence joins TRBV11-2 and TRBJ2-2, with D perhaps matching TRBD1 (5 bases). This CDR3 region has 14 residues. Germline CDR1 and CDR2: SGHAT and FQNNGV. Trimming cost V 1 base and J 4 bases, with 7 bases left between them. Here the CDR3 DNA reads TGTGCCAGCAGCTTAGTGACAGTCACCGGGGAGCTGTTTTTT. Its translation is CASSLVTVTGELFF. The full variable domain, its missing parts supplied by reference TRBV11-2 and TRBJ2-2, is EAGVAQSPRYKIIEKRQSVAFWCNPISGHATLYWYQQILGQGPKLLIQFQNNGVVDDSQLPKDRFSAERLKGVDSTLKIQPAKLEDSAVYLCASSLVTVTGELFFGEGSRLTVL.

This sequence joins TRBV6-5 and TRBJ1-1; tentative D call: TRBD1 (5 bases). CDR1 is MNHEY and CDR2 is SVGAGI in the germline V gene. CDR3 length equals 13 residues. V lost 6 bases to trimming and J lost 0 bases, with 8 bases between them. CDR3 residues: CASRRGVNTEAFF. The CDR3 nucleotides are TGTGCCAGCAGGCGAGGGGTGAACACTGAAGCTTTCTTT.

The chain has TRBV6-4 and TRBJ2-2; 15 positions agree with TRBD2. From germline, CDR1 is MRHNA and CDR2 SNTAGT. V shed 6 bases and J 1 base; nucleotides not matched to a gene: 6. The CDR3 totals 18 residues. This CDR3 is CASSAGTSGGRNTGELFF. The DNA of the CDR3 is TGTGCCAGCAGCGCCGGGACTAGCGGGGGGAGGAACACCGGGGAGCTGTTTTTT.

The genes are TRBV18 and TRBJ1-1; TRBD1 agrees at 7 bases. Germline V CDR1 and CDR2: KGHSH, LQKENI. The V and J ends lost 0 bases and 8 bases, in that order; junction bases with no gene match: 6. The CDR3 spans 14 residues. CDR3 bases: TGTGCCAGCTCACCACCGACAGGGAAGGCAGAAGCTTTCTTT. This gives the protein CASSPPTGKAEAFF.

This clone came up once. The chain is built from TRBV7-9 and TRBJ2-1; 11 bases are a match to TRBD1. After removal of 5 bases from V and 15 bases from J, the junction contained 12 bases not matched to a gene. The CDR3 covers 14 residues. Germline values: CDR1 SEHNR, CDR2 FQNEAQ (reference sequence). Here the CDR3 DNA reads TGTGCCAGCAGCGCCTCCGGACAGGGGGCGTTAAGGTTCTTC. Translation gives CASSASGQGALRFF.

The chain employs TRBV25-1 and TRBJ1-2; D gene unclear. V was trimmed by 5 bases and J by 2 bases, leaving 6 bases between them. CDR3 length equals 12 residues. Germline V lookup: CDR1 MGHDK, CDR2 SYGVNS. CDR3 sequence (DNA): TGTGCCAGCAGTTCCGGCAACTATGGCTACACCTTC. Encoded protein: CASSSGNYGYTF.

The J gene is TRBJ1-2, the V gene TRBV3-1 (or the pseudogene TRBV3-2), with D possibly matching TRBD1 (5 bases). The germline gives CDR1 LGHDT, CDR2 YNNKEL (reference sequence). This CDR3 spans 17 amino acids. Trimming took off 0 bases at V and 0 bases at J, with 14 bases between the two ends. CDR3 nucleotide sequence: TGTGCCAGCAGCCAAGATGCCGGCGGACACACTAACTATGGCTACACCTTC. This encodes CASSQDAGGHTNYGYTF.

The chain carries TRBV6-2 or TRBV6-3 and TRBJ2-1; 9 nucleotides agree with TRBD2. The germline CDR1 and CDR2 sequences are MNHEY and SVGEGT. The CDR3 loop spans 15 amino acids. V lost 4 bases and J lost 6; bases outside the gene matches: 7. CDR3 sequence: CASSSFGLASNEQFF. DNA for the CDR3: TGTGCCAGCAGTTCCTTCGGACTAGCGTCCAATGAGCAGTTCTTC.

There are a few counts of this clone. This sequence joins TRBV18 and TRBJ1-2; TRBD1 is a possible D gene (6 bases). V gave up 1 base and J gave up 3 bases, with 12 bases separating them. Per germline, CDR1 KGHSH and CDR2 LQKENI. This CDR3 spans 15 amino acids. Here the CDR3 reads CASSPLGGEDYGYTF. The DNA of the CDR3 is TGTGCCAGCTCACCACTGGGGGGCGAGGACTATGGCTACACCTTC. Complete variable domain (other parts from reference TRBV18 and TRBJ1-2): NAGVMQNPRHLVRRRGQEARLRCSPMKGHSHVYWYRQLPEEGLKFMVYLQKENIIDESGMPKERFSAEFPKEGPSILRIQQVVRGDSAAYFCASSPLGGEDYGYTFGSGTRLTVV.

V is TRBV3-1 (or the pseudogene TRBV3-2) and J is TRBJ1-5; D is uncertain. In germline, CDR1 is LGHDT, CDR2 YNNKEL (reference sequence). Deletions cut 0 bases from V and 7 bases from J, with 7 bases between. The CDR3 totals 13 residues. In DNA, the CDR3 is TGTGCCAGCAGCCAAGAAAGAGGGCAGCCCCAGCATTTT. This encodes CASSQERGQPQHF.

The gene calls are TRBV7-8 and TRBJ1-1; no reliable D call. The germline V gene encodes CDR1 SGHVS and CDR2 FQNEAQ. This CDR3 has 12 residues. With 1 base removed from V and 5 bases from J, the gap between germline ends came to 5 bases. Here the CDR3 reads CASSLVVTEAFF. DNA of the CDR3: TGTGCCAGCAGCTTAGTGGTGACTGAAGCTTTCTTT.

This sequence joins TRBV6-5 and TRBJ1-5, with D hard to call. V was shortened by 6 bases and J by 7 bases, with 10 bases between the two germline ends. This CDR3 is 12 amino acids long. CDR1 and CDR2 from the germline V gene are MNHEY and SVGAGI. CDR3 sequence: CASREVGQPQHF. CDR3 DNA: TGTGCCAGCAGGGAGGTGGGGCAGCCCCAGCATTTT.

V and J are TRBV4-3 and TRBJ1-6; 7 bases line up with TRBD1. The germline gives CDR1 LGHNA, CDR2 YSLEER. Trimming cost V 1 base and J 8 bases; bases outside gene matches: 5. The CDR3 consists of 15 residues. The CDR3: CASSQATGYHSPLHF. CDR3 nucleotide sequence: TGCGCCAGCAGCCAAGCGACAGGGTATCATTCACCCCTCCACTTT.

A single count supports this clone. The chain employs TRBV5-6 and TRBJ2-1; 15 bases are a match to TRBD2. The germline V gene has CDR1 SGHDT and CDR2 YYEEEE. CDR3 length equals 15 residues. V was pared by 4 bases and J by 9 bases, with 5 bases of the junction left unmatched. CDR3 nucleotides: TGTGCCAGCAGCGCGGGACTAGCGGGGGGCTCTGAGCAGTTCTTC. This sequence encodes CASSAGLAGGSEQFF.